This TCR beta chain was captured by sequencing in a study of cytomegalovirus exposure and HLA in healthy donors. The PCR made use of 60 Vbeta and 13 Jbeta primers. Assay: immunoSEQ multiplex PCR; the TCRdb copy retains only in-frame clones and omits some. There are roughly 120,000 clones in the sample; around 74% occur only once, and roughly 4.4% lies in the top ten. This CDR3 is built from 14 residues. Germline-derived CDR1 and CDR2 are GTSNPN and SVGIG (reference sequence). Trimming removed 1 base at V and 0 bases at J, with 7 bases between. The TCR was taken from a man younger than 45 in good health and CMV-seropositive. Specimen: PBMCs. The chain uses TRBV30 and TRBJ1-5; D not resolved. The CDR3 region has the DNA TGTGCCTGGAGTGACGGGAATAGCAATCAGCCCCAGCATTTT. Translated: CAWSDGNSNQPQHF.